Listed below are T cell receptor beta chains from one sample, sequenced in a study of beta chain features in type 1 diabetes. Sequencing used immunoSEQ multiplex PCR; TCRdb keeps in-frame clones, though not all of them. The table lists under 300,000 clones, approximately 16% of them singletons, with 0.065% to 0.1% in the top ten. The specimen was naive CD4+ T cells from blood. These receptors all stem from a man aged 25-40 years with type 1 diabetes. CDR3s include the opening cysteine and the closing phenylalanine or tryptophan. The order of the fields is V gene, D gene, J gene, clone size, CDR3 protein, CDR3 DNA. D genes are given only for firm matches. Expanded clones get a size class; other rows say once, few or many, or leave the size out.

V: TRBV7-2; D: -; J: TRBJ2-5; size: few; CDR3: CASSLSRAQETQYF; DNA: TGTGCCAGCAGCTTAAGCAGGGCCCAAGAGACCCAGTACTTC
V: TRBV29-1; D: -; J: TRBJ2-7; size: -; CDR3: CSVEGERQYF; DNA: TGCAGCGTTGAAGGTGAAAGGCAGTACTTC
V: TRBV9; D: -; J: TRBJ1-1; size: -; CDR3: CASGPVGTEAFF; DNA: TGTGCCAGCGGGCCGGTAGGCACTGAAGCTTTCTTT
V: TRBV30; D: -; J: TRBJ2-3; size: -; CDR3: CAWTPSTDTQYF; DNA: TGTGCCTGGACACCCAGCACAGATACGCAGTATTTT
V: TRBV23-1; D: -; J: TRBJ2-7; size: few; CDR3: CANGTFSNEQYF; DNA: TGCGCCAATGGGACTTTCAGCAACGAGCAGTACTTC
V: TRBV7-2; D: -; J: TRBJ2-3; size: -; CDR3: CASSTTQRRSTDTQYF; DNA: TGTGCCAGCAGCACGACGCAGCGTAGAAGCACAGATACGCAGTATTTT
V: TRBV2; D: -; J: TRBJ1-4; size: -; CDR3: CASNIQGRNEKLFF; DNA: TGTGCCAGCAACATACAGGGACGGAATGAAAAACTGTTTTTT
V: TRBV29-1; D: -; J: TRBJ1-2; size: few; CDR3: CSVDSLVYGYTF; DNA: TGCAGCGTTGATTCATTGGTCTATGGCTACACCTTC
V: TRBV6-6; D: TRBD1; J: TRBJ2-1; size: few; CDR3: CASSYTGGYNEQFF; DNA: TGTGCCAGCAGTTACACAGGGGGCTACAATGAGCAGTTCTTC
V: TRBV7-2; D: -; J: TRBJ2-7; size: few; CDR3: CASSLTTFYEQYF; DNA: TGTGCCAGCAGCTTAACGACCTTCTACGAGCAGTACTTC
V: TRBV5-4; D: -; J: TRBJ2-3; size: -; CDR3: CASSLASTDTQYF; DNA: TGTGCCAGCAGCTTGGCTAGCACAGATACGCAGTATTTT
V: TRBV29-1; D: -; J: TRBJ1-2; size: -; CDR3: CSVFRGGYGYTF; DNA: TGCAGCGTTTTCAGGGGAGGCTATGGCTACACCTTC
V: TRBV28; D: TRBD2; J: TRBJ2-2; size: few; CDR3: CASSWTSLTGELFF; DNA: TGTGCCAGCAGTTGGACTAGCCTCACCGGGGAGCTGTTTTTT
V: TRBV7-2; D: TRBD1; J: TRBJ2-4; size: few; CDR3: CASSLVPQGHIQYF; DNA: TGTGCCAGCAGCTTAGTCCCACAGGGGCACATTCAGTACTTC
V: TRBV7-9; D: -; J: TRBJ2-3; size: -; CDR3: CASSLAQGSGADTQYF; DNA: TGTGCCAGCAGCTTAGCGCAGGGGTCGGGGGCAGATACGCAGTATTTT
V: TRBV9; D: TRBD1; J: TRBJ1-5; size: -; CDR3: CASSAGTVNQPQHF; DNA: TGTGCCAGCAGCGCAGGGACAGTCAATCAGCCCCAGCATTTT
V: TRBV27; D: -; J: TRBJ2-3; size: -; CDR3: CASSQIFTDTQYF; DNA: TGTGCCAGCAGCCAAATTTTCACAGATACGCAGTATTTT
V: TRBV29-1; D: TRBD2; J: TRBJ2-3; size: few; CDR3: CSSGAAGGRTDTQYF; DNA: TGCAGCTCGGGAGCGGCGGGAGGGCGGACAGATACGCAGTATTTT
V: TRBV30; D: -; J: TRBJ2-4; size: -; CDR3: CAWSGSGSPQKNIQYF; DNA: TGTGCCTGGAGTGGATCGGGGTCCCCCCAAAAAAACATTCAGTACTTC
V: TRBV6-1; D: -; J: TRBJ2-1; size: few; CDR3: CASSEALRDEQFF; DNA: TGTGCCAGCAGTGAAGCTTTACGGGATGAGCAGTTCTTC
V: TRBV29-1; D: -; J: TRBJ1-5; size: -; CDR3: CSVVDNSNQPQHF; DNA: TGCAGCGTTGTTGATAATAGCAATCAGCCCCAGCATTTT
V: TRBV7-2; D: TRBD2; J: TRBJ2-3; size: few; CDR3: CASSLKTSGGTDTQYF; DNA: TGTGCCAGCAGCTTAAAAACTAGCGGGGGGACAGATACGCAGTATTTT
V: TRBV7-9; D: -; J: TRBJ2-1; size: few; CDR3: CASSPQGGSYNEQFF; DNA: TGTGCCAGCAGCCCGCAGGGGGGATCCTACAATGAGCAGTTCTTC
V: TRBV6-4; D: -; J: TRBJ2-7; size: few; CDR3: CASSDSYYTVSYEQYF; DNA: TGTGCCAGCAGTGACTCGTACTATACTGTCTCCTACGAGCAGTACTTC
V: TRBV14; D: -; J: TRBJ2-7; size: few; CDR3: CASSQTRFYEQYF; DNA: TGTGCCAGCAGCCAGACTAGGTTCTACGAGCAGTACTTC
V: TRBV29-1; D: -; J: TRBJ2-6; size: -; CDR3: CSVEAGSGANVLTF; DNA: TGCAGCGTTGAAGCCGGGAGCGGGGCCAACGTCCTGACTTTC
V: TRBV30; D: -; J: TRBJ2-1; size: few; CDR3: CAWSSVKGDEQFF; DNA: TGTGCCTGGAGTTCGGTTAAGGGGGATGAGCAGTTCTTC
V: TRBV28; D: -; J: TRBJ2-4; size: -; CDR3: CASTPGATKNIQYF; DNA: TGTGCCAGCACCCCAGGAGCAACCAAAAACATTCAGTACTTC
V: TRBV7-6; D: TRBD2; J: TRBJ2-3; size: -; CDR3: CASSYLARTSGSIDTQYF; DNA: TGTGCCAGCAGTTATCTTGCGAGGACTAGCGGGAGTATAGATACGCAGTATTTT
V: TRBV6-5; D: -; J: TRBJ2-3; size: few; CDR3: CASSYRPTGTDTQYF; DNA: TGTGCCAGCAGTTACCGGCCGACTGGCACAGATACGCAGTATTTT
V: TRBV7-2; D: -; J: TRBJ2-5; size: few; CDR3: CASSFSRTEGETQYF; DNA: TGTGCCAGCAGCTTCTCCCGGACAGAGGGGGAGACCCAGTACTTC
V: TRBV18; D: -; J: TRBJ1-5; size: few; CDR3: CASSPTLKEDQPQHF; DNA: TGTGCCAGCTCACCAACACTAAAGGAAGATCAGCCCCAGCATTTT
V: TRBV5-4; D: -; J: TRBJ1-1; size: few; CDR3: CASSPVGYTEAFF; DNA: TGTGCCAGCAGTCCAGTAGGGTACACTGAAGCTTTCTTT
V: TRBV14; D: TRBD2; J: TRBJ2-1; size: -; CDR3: CASSPRLAGGEQFF; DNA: TGTGCCAGCAGCCCGAGACTAGCGGGAGGGGAGCAGTTCTTC
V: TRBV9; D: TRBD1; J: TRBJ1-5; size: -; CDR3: CASSVGPDRVQPQHF; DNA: TGTGCCAGCAGCGTCGGCCCGGACAGGGTCCAGCCCCAGCATTTT
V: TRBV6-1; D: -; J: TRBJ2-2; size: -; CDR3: CASRYPGELFF; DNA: TGTGCCAGCAGGTATCCCGGGGAGCTGTTTTTT
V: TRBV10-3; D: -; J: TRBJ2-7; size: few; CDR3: CAISLDTGIEQYF; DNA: TGTGCCATCAGTCTAGATACAGGGATCGAGCAGTACTTC
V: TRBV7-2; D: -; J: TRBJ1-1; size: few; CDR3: CASSANMMNTEAFF; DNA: TGTGCCAGCAGCGCCAATATGATGAACACTGAAGCTTTCTTT
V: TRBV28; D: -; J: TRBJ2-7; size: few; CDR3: CASSVRYEQYF; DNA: TGTGCCAGCAGTGTACGATACGAGCAGTACTTC
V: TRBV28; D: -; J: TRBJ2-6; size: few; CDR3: CASTPAGTGANVLTF; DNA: TGTGCCAGCACCCCCGCGGGGACCGGGGCCAACGTCCTGACTTTC
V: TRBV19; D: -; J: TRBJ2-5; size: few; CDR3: CASSEQETQYF; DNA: TGTGCCAGTAGTGAGCAAGAGACCCAGTACTTC